Shown below are 22 T cell receptor beta chains from a single sample sequenced in a study of shared clonotypes between healthy human individuals. Sequencing used immunoSEQ multiplex PCR; TCRdb keeps in-frame clones, though not all of them. The sample consists of more than 2 million clones, less than 95% of them appearing once. The naive CD8 subset, CD45RO-negative cells positively selected for CCR7, excluded terminally differentiated effector memory CD45RA+ cells. The source material was naive CD8+ T cells sorted from blood. The receptors come from a man between 18 and 35 years old in good health.

Comment on this clone: Other DNA sequences in this sample translate to the same CDR3. This chain uses TRBV13 with TRBJ2-7, with 11 bases that match TRBD2. CDR1 is PRHDT, CDR2 FYEKMQ, per germline (reference sequence). The junction had 2 bases not matched to a gene; V was cut back by 5 bases and J by 2 bases. CDR3 length: 14 amino acids. The CDR3 protein is CASSPGLAAYEQYF. DNA for the CDR3: TGTGCCAGCAGCCCGGGACTAGCGGCCTACGAGCAGTACTTC.

This sequence joins TRBV2 and TRBJ1-2, with D unclear. V was trimmed by 2 bases and J by 0 bases, leaving 10 bases between them. The V gene's germline CDR1 is SNHLY and CDR2 FYNNEI. The CDR3 consists of 15 residues. CDR3 DNA: TGTGCCAGCAGTGAAATCATTGGGGCTAACTATGGCTACACCTTC. The encoded protein is CASSEIIGANYGYTF.

This clone was seen a handful of times. Other DNA sequences from this sample encode an identical CDR3 as well. The chain combines TRBV30 with TRBJ1-2; 8 bases align to TRBD1. The trim removed 2 bases at V and 6 bases at J, leaving 5 bases unmatched. CDR1 and CDR2 from the germline V gene are GTSNPN and SVGIG (reference sequence). The CDR3 totals 13 residues. The CDR3 DNA reads TGTGCCTGGAGTTTAACAGGGGGTGATGGCTACACCTTC. Protein: CAWSLTGGDGYTF.

This chain connects TRBV19 to TRBJ2-2, with TRBD1 as a possible D gene (5 bases). V lost 7 bases and J lost 7, with 19 bases in between. Germline CDR1 LNHDA, CDR2 SQIVND (reference sequence). The CDR3 contains 15 residues. The CDR3 nucleotides read TGTGCCAGTACCGACCCCCGGACATTCAGCGGGGAGCTGTTTTTT. It specifies CASTDPRTFSGELFF.

To note about this clone: This CDR3 is also generated by other DNA sequences in the sample. This rearrangement joins TRBV9 to TRBJ2-1, with TRBD1 identical over 10 bases. Germline CDR1 and CDR2: SGDLS and YYNGEE. The CDR3 is made up of 14 amino acids. With 0 bases clipped from V and 6 bases from J, the junction kept 0 bases outside the gene matches. The CDR3 region is CASSVGQGANEQFF. CDR3 coding DNA: TGTGCCAGCAGCGTAGGACAGGGGGCCAATGAGCAGTTCTTC.

J is TRBJ2-7 and V is TRBV9, with 7 bases aligning to TRBD1. CDR1 is SGDLS, CDR2 YYNGEE, per germline. With V trimmed by 2 bases and J by 2 bases, 10 bases remained unmatched. The CDR3 runs to 16 residues. CDR3 sequence: CASSVSSGGLPYEQYF. CDR3 nucleotide sequence: TGTGCCAGCAGCGTTTCTTCAGGGGGTCTCCCCTACGAGCAGTACTTC.

This clone was recorded only once. The V gene is TRBV28, the J gene TRBJ1-2; 7 nucleotides line up with TRBD1. V was clipped by 6 bases and J by 4 bases; unmatched bases: 5. Germline V CDR1 and CDR2: MDHEN, SYDVKM. The CDR3 runs to 13 residues. The CDR3 region is CASRPTGSYGYTF. CDR3 DNA sequence: TGTGCCAGCAGGCCGACAGGGAGCTATGGCTACACCTTC.

The chain couples TRBV9 to TRBJ2-2; no clear D. This CDR3 has 14 amino acids. Germline V lookup: CDR1 SGDLS, CDR2 YYNGEE. The germline V and J ends were trimmed by 0 bases and 6 bases, with 9 bases remaining between them. The CDR3 spells CASSVARVAGELFF. The CDR3 DNA sequence: TGTGCCAGCAGCGTAGCTAGGGTGGCCGGGGAGCTGTTTTTT.

This clone was observed once. The V gene is TRBV28, the J gene TRBJ2-1; D not resolved. The CDR3 is made up of 9 amino acids. Germline CDR1 reads MDHEN; CDR2 reads SYDVKM. V lost 0 bases, J lost 15 bases, and 3 bases lay in between. The CDR3: CASSLCGFF. Here the CDR3 DNA reads TGTGCCAGCAGTTTATGCGGGTTCTTC.

This clone was recorded only once. The rearrangement uses TRBV9 and TRBJ2-1; no definite D call. This CDR3 region has 14 residues. V dropped 3 bases and J dropped 5 bases, with 12 bases sitting between them. Germline V gene data show CDR1 as SGDLS and CDR2 as YYNGEE. CDR3 amino acids: CASSGVVGHNEQFF. CDR3 in DNA: TGTGCCAGCAGCGGCGTGGTAGGGCACAATGAGCAGTTCTTC.

The gene calls are TRBV2 and TRBJ1-3; D remains unclear. The length of the CDR3 is 13 residues. V shed 6 bases and J shed 3 bases, with 9 bases lying between them. Germline CDR1 is SNHLY and CDR2 is FYNNEI. The chain's CDR3 is CASSELSGNTIYF. The DNA of the CDR3 is TGTGCCAGCAGCGAATTAAGTGGAAACACCATATATTTT.

The V gene is TRBV4-2, the J gene TRBJ2-3; 11 bases are a match to TRBD2. Germline-derived CDR1 and CDR2 are LGHNA and YNFKEQ. Trimming cost V 1 base and J 5 bases; bases outside gene matches: 8. The CDR3 sequence is 17 residues long. The CDR3 region is CASSQVHLAGGRDTQYF. CDR3 DNA sequence: TGTGCCAGCAGCCAAGTTCATCTAGCGGGGGGTCGAGATACGCAGTATTTT.

This clone came up a few times. This rearrangement joins TRBV27 to TRBJ2-2, with a possible D match to TRBD1 (5 bases). V gave up 4 bases and J gave up 6 bases, with 9 bases separating them. Germline assignment: CDR1 MNHEY and CDR2 SMNVEV (reference sequence). This CDR3 is 13 amino acids long. CDR3 sequence (DNA): TGTGCCAGCAGTTCAGGGCTGGCCGGGGAGCTGTTTTTT. It is translated as CASSSGLAGELFF.

The rearrangement uses TRBV25-1 and TRBJ2-2, with D unclear. This CDR3 has 15 amino acids. CDR1 MGHDK and CDR2 SYGVNS come from the germline V gene. Trimming stripped 2 bases from V and 6 bases from J, with 13 bases between. CDR3 nucleotide sequence: TGTGCCAGCAGTGAACCCGCGGCAGGCTCCGGGGAGCTGTTTTTT. Its protein product is CASSEPAAGSGELFF.

The CDR3 here is CASTPIWVSGANVLTF. CDR3 bases: TGCGCCAGCACCCCCATCTGGGTCTCTGGGGCCAACGTCCTGACTTTC. The rearrangement uses TRBV5-1 and TRBJ2-6; D remains ambiguous. Germline V gives CDR1 SGHRS, CDR2 YFSETQ. The CDR3 sequence is 16 residues long. The V end lost 6 bases, the J end lost 0 bases, and 13 bases lay between the germline ends.

CDR3 DNA sequence: TGTGCCAGCAGATCGAGGTCCTACGAGCAGTACTTC. The encoded protein is CASRSRSYEQYF. J is TRBJ2-7 and V is TRBV7-3; D not resolved. The germline V gene has CDR1 SGHTA and CDR2 FQGTGA. V lost 6 bases, J lost 1 base, and 7 bases lay in between. The CDR3 extends over 12 amino acids.

CDR3 in DNA: TGTGCCAGCAGTGCCGGCACTAGCGGTTTCACAGATACGCAGTATTTT. Its protein is CASSAGTSGFTDTQYF. J is TRBJ2-3 and V is TRBV2, with 8 bases identical to TRBD2. Looked up from germline, CDR1 is SNHLY and CDR2 is FYNNEI. There are 16 residues in the CDR3. The J segment lost 2 bases and the V segment lost 4 bases, leaving 8 bases of the junction unmatched.

The CDR3 DNA sequence: TGTGCCAGCTCACCACCGTCAGGGGGCAATGAGCAGTTCTTC. It translates to CASSPPSGGNEQFF. This chain uses TRBV18 with TRBJ2-1; 7 nucleotides line up with TRBD1. The CDR3 totals 14 residues. The V and J ends lost 0 bases and 6 bases, in that order; junction bases with no gene match: 2. The V gene's germline CDR1 is KGHSH and CDR2 LQKENI.

CDR3 sequence (DNA): TGCGCCAGCAGCTTGGGCGTACAGGGTAGGGAGACCCAGTACTTC. Residues: CASSLGVQGRETQYF. This rearrangement joins TRBV5-1 to TRBJ2-5; D possibly corresponds to TRBD1 (6 bases). The germline CDR1 and CDR2 sequences are SGHRS and YFSETQ. The CDR3 contains 15 residues. V was trimmed by 0 bases and J by 5 bases, leaving 14 bases between them.

The gene calls are TRBV7-9 and TRBJ2-7; TRBD1 is a possible D gene (6 bases). In germline, CDR1 is SEHNR, CDR2 FQNEAQ (reference sequence). The CDR3 length is 14 residues. With 4 bases removed from V and 2 bases from J, the gap between germline ends came to 12 bases. The CDR3, as DNA: TGTGCCAGCAGCTCACCCAGACAGGCCTACGAGCAGTACTTC. It translates to CASSSPRQAYEQYF. Variable domain in full (rest from reference TRBV7-9 and TRBJ2-7): DTGVSQNPRHKITKRGQNVTFRCDPISEHNRLYWYRQTLGQGPEFLTYFQNEAQLEKSRLLSDRFSAERPKGSFSTLEIQRTEQGDSAMYLCASSSPRQAYEQYFGPGTRLTVT.

J is TRBJ2-1 and V is TRBV7-9; D gene ambiguous. The V gene's germline CDR1 is SEHNR and CDR2 FQNEAQ (reference sequence). The CDR3 contains 12 residues. Trimming took off 8 bases at V and 7 bases at J, with 12 bases between the two ends. CDR3 sequence reads: CASRPLGNEQFF. The CDR3 DNA is TGTGCCAGCCGCCCCCTGGGAAATGAGCAGTTCTTC.

The chain carries TRBV27 and TRBJ2-7; perhaps TRBD1 as D (6 bases). Trimming cost V 5 bases and J 2 bases, with 19 bases left between them. Looked up from germline, CDR1 is MNHEY and CDR2 is SMNVEV (reference sequence). This CDR3 has 16 amino acids. CDR3 sequence reads: CASSPTPRGSTYEQYF. The CDR3 DNA follows: TGTGCCAGCAGTCCGACTCCGAGGGGGAGCACCTACGAGCAGTACTTC.